This T cell receptor beta chain was retrieved from a study of Ad26.COV2.S vaccination and SARS-CoV-2 variants. At the level of the study: Ad26.COV2.S shots went into the muscle once or twice, 56 days apart. Findings and caveats of the study: Spike-specific TCR breadth was greater after Ad26.COV2.S than placebo.

The table came from immunoSEQ multiplex PCR; TCRdb's copy has only in-frame clones and leaves some out. This table has a few hundred thousand clones, 80% to 90% appearing once. Treatment meaning: 15 to 20 received Ad26.COV2.S at low or high dose, single or two shots; several received placebo; per-sample allocation not given. After the first vaccine or placebo injection, samples were drawn on day 63. Germline V gene sequence: CDR1 GTSNPN, CDR2 SVGIG (reference sequence). The CDR3 extends over 11 amino acids. Trimming stripped 4 bases from V and 4 bases from J, with 7 bases between. In regard to this clone: Its specificity is not known.

This TCR derives from a person aged 18-60 years who received the Ad26.COV2.S COVID-19 vaccine or a placebo. This specimen consisted of peripheral blood, obtained in a trial of Ad26.COV2.S vaccine versus placebo. V is TRBV30 and J is TRBJ1-2; no reliable D call. This CDR3 reads CAWTSLYGYTF. The DNA for the CDR3 is TGTGCCTGGACTTCCCTCTATGGCTACACCTTC.